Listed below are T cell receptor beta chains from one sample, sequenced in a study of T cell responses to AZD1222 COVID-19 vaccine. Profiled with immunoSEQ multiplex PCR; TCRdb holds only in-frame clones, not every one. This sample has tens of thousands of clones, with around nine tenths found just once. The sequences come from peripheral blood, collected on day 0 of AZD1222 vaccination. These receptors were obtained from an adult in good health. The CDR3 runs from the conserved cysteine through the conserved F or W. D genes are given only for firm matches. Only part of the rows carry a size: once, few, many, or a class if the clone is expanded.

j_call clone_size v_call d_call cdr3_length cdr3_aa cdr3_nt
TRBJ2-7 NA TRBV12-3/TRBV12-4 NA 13 CASSLGRGYEQYF TGTGCCAGCAGCCTCGGCAGGGGCTACGAGCAGTACTTC
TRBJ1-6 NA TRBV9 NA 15 CASSEGNRNNSPLHF TGTGCCAGCAGCGAGGGGAACAGAAATAATTCACCCCTCCACTTT
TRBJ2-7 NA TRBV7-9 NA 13 CASSPDTYYEQYF TGTGCCAGCAGCCCCGACACCTACTACGAGCAGTACTTC
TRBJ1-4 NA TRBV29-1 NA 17 CSVRTRPSREDSEKLFF TGCAGCGTTCGCACCCGACCTAGCCGGGAGGATTCGGAAAAACTGTTTTTT
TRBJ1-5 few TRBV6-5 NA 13 CASSYNRDQPQHF TGTGCCAGCAGTTATAACAGGGATCAGCCCCAGCATTTT
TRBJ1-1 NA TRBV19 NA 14 CASSKTGERTEAFF TGTGCCAGTAGTAAGACGGGGGAGAGGACTGAAGCTTTCTTT
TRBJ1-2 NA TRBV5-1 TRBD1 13 CASSHRDRDGYTF TGCGCCAGCAGCCACCGGGACAGGGATGGCTACACCTTC
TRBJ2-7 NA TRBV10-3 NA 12 CAISSSSYEQYF TGTGCCATCAGCTCTTCGTCCTACGAGCAGTACTTC
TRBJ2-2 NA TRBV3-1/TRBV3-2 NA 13 CASSLLNTGELFF TGTGCCAGCAGCCTTCTAAACACCGGGGAGCTGTTTTTT
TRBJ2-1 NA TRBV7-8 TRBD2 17 CASSSNSGYSPYNEQFF TGTGCCAGCAGTTCAAATAGCGGGTACTCCCCATACAATGAGCAGTTCTTC
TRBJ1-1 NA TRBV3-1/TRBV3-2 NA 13 CASSQDGAIEAFF TGTGCCAGCAGCCAAGACGGGGCCATTGAAGCTTTCTTT
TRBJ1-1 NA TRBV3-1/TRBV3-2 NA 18 CASSQAFRRIQSNTEAFF TGTGCCAGCAGCCAAGCTTTTAGGAGAATTCAATCGAACACTGAAGCTTTCTTT
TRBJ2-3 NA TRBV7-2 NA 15 CASSLQVAAPNTQYF TGTGCCAGCAGCTTACAGGTAGCGGCCCCGAATACGCAGTATTTT
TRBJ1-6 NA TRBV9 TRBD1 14 CASSVRDRDSPLHF TGTGCCAGCAGCGTAAGGGACAGGGATTCACCCCTCCACTTT
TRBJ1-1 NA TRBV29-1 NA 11 CSVDVGPQAFF TGCAGCGTTGATGTAGGGCCGCAAGCTTTCTTT
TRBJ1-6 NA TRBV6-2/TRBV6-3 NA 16 CASSYGLGGGDSPLHF TGTGCCAGCAGTTACGGCCTGGGAGGAGGCGATTCACCCCTCCACTTT
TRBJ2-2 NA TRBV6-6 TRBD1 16 CASSRGQAANTGELFF TGTGCCAGCAGTAGGGGACAGGCCGCGAACACCGGGGAGCTGTTTTTT
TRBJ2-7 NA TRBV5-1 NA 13 CASGQGLGLEQYF TGCGCCAGCGGACAGGGACTAGGCCTCGAGCAGTACTTC
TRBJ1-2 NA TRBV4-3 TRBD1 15 CASSPGQLLSGGYTF TGCGCCAGCAGCCCGGGACAGCTCCTATCTGGCGGCTACACCTTC
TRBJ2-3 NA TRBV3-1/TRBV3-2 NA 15 CASSPRDLSTDTQYF TGTGCCAGCAGCCCCCGGGACCTGAGCACAGATACGCAGTATTTT
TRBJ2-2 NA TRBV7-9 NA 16 CASSRQDCKNTGELFF TGTGCCAGCAGCCGCCAGGATTGTAAGAACACCGGGGAGCTGTTTTTT
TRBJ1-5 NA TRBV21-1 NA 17 CASSPPSREAGNQPQHF TGTGCCAGCAGTCCCCCATCCAGAGAAGCAGGCAATCAGCCCCAGCATTTT
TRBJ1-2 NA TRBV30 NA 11 CAWSVASGYTF TGTGCCTGGAGTGTAGCTAGTGGCTACACCTTC
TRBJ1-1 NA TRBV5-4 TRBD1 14 CASSIGTANTEAFF TGTGCCAGCAGCATAGGGACAGCGAACACTGAAGCTTTCTTT
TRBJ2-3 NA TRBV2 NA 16 CASSEAWEGATDTQYF TGTGCCAGCAGTGAAGCGTGGGAGGGGGCCACAGATACGCAGTATTTT
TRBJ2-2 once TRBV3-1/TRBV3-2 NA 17 CASSQDLTTTGTGELFF TGTGCCAGCAGCCAAGATCTTACCACAACTGGGACCGGGGAGCTGTTTTTT
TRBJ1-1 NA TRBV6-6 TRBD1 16 CASSYSTGVSLTEAFF TGTGCCAGCAGTTACTCCACAGGGGTCTCCCTAACTGAAGCTTTCTTT
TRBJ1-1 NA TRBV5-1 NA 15 CASSFQVGENTEAFF TGCGCCAGCAGCTTCCAAGTCGGGGAGAACACTGAAGCTTTCTTT
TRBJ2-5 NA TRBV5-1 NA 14 CASSSGEREETQYF TGCGCCAGCAGCTCCGGGGAGAGGGAAGAGACCCAGTACTTC
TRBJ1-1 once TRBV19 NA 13 CASSFGRNTEAFF TGTGCCAGTTCCTTTGGTAGGAACACTGAAGCTTTCTTT
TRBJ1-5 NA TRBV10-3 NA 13 CAISESGEIPQHF TGTGCCATCAGTGAGTCGGGGGAGATCCCCCAGCATTTT
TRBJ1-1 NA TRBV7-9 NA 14 CASSLGGGNTEAFF TGTGCCAGCAGCTTAGGAGGGGGGAACACTGAAGCTTTCTTT
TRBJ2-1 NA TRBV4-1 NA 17 CASSHNRDHSPYNEQFF TGCGCCAGCAGCCACAACCGGGACCACTCCCCGTATAATGAGCAGTTCTTC
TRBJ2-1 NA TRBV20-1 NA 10 CSAKYNEQFF TGCAGTGCTAAGTACAATGAGCAGTTCTTC
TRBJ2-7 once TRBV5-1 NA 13 CASNIGGEYEQYF TGCGCCAGCAATATCGGGGGCGAGTACGAGCAGTACTTC
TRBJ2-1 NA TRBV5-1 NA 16 CASSPAAFGGVNEQFF TGCGCCAGCAGCCCGGCGGCATTCGGGGGAGTCAATGAGCAGTTCTTC
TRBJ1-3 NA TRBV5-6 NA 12 CASSLGGNTIYF TGTGCCAGCAGCTTGGGCGGAAACACCATATATTTT
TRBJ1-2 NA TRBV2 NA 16 CASSEGGGVGYYGYTF TGTGCCAGCAGTGAAGGAGGAGGGGTTGGCTACTATGGCTACACCTTC
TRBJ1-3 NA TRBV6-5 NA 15 CASRLIADSGNTIYF TGTGCCAGCAGACTCATAGCAGACTCTGGAAACACCATATATTTT
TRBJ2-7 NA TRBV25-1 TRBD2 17 CASSEFAWLAGAYEQYF TGTGCCAGCAGTGAATTTGCCTGGCTAGCGGGGGCCTACGAGCAGTACTTC
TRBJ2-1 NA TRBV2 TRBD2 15 CASSGDPSGTNEQFF TGTGCCAGCAGTGGGGATCCTAGCGGGACCAATGAGCAGTTCTTC
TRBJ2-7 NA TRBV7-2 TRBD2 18 CASSLVSAGGDVAYEQYF TGTGCCAGCAGCTTAGTTTCAGCGGGAGGGGACGTGGCCTACGAGCAGTACTTC